This T cell receptor beta chain emerged from a study of cytomegalovirus exposure and HLA in healthy donors. Findings and caveats of the study: The investigators catalogued 150 to 200 TCR beta chains as cytomegalovirus-associated. Sequencing depth roughly uniform across donors was assumed in presence/absence analyses. Most CMV-associated TCR beta chains appeared HLA-restricted in a later analysis.

CDR1 is MNHNS, CDR2 SASEGT, per germline. Unmatched junction bases numbered 9, after V lost 6 bases and J lost 3 bases. There are 15 residues in the CDR3. Vbeta (60) and Jbeta (13) primers were used in the PCR. Authors' methods: An analysis performed later counted 74 million or so unique TCR beta chains (roughly 11 million of them shared). The data were produced by immunoSEQ multiplex PCR, yet TCRdb's version contains in-frame clones alone and is incomplete. V, J and clone size derive from that table, while D and trimming were established from the DNA sequence. Altogether 100,000 to 150,000 clones are present, about 68% being singletons, with the ten largest covering 3% to 5%. Concerning this clone itself: Its antigen is not identified.

The sample was PBMCs. The rearrangement joins TRBV6-1 to TRBJ2-7; 9 bases match TRBD1. The clonotype originates from a man aged 35-49 years in good health and CMV-seropositive. CDR3 amino acids: CASRATGGTYYEQYF. The CDR3 DNA reads TGTGCCAGCAGAGCGACAGGGGGAACATACTACGAGCAGTACTTC.